Listed here are 25 T cell receptor beta chains from one sample, sequenced in a study of human T cells and chemical hapten exposure (dated by TCRdb to the early 2020s). Libraries were prepared through RACE. This sample was sequenced with a NextSeq 500. TCRdb reprocessed the public reads (quality trimming at Q25 with fastp, clone calling with MiXCR) and kept in-frame beta chains. Identical CDR3 proteins give one entry, which carries the most common genes and DNA. The sample records some 41,000 distinct CDR3 sequences, around 3.8% of which are singletons. The ten largest clones add up to 20% to 30% of the sample. In light of the paper, this sample's time point label describes: patch test 1, 2 weeks after DPC sensitization. This specimen's treatment or condition label, per the study, means: therapeutic diphenylcyclopropenone sensitization with weekly scalp DPC. Total RNA was extracted from unfractionated whole blood that had been collected in Tempus Blood RNA tubes.

The sequences come from whole blood, collected in connection with sensitization to the hapten diphenylcyclopropenone (DPC). The receptors were gathered from a man aged 45-65 years with alopecia areata. Some clones in this sample may be carry-over from other donors' samples.

This clonotype has more than one count but fewer than ten. J is TRBJ1-5 and V is TRBV6-1; weak D call: TRBD1 (6 bases). Germline assignment: CDR1 MNHNS and CDR2 SASEGT. The CDR3 runs to 14 residues. Trimming shortened V by 8 bases and J by 7 bases, and 18 bases separated the two germline ends. This CDR3 reads CASAENRERQPQHF. DNA for the CDR3: TGTGCCAGCGCCGAGAACAGGGAAAGACAGCCCCAGCATTTT.

At least ten counts were recorded for this clonotype. This chain uses TRBV10-1 with TRBJ1-5; D is unresolved. Looked up from germline, CDR1 is WNHNN and CDR2 is SYGVQD (reference sequence). Trimming pared 1 base from V and 5 bases from J, leaving 6 bases between. The CDR3 loop spans 13 amino acids. In DNA, the CDR3 is TGCGCCAGCAGTGAGTATGGGGATCAGCCCCAGCATTTT. Translated, it gives CASSEYGDQPQHF.

The sample holds many counts of this clonotype. The V call is TRBV6-5, the J call TRBJ1-5, with D unresolved. CDR1 MNHEY and CDR2 SVGAGI come from the germline V gene. Trimming removed 8 bases at V and 5 bases at J, with 4 bases between. This CDR3 has 10 residues. The CDR3 region has the DNA TGTGCCAGCTACGATCAGCCCCAGCATTTT. Protein product: CASYDQPQHF.

This clonotype was detected many times. This rearrangement joins TRBV28 to TRBJ2-7; possible D gene TRBD1, 6 bases. Trimming shortened V by 7 bases and J by 5 bases, and 9 bases separated the two germline ends. This CDR3 comprises 11 residues. The germline gives CDR1 MDHEN, CDR2 SYDVKM. CDR3 coding DNA: TGTGCCAGCATCTCAGGGGACGAGCAGTACTTC. It is translated as CASISGDEQYF.

This clonotype came up many times. This chain links TRBV10-3 with TRBJ1-2; 8 nucleotides agree with TRBD1. V gave up 7 bases and J gave up 5 bases; unmatched junction bases: 9. CDR3 length: 14 amino acids. Germline assignment: CDR1 ENHRY and CDR2 SYGVKD. CDR3 region: CAITSLGTGYGYTF. The CDR3 DNA reads TGTGCCATCACCTCACTTGGGACAGGTTATGGCTACACCTTC.

This clonotype was counted at least ten times. The rearrangement uses TRBV2 and TRBJ1-5; TRBD1 is a possible D gene (5 bases). V shed 3 bases and J shed 5 bases, with 11 bases lying between them. This CDR3 is built from 14 residues. Germline assignment: CDR1 SNHLY and CDR2 FYNNEI. CDR3 bases: TGTGCCAGCAGTGAGGCGGGCAGGGATCAGCCCCAGCATTTT. Translated, it gives CASSEAGRDQPQHF.

This clonotype occurred many times. V usage is TRBV10-1 and J usage is TRBJ2-2, with D unclear. V shed 5 bases and J shed 7 bases, with 11 bases lying between them. This CDR3 has 13 amino acids. Germline V gene sequence: CDR1 WNHNN, CDR2 SYGVQD (reference sequence). CDR3 in amino acids: CASSYPGSGELFF. The DNA of the CDR3 is TGCGCCAGCAGTTACCCTGGAAGCGGGGAGCTGTTTTTT.

This clonotype was observed at least ten times. This chain uses TRBV4-1 with TRBJ2-1, with 10 bases identical to TRBD2. J was trimmed by 6 bases and V by 0 bases; bases with no gene match: 8. The CDR3 length is 17 residues. CDR1 is MGHRA, CDR2 YSYEKL, per germline. CDR3 loop: CASSQDPRIAGGNEQFF. CDR3 nucleotides: TGCGCCAGCAGCCAAGATCCCCGAATAGCGGGAGGCAATGAGCAGTTCTTC.

This clonotype came up a few times. The gene calls are TRBV10-1 and TRBJ2-3; tentative D call: TRBD1 (5 bases). Germline CDR1 WNHNN, CDR2 SYGVQD (reference sequence). Trimming cost V 2 bases and J 7 bases, with 10 bases left between them. The CDR3 extends over 13 amino acids. The CDR3 coding sequence is TGCGCCAGCAGTGAGCCAGGGTATTATACGCAGTATTTT. It is translated as CASSEPGYYTQYF.

This clonotype was picked up many times. This chain joins TRBV10-3 and TRBJ2-6; TRBD1 agrees at 8 bases. CDR1 ENHRY and CDR2 SYGVKD come from the germline V gene. V gave up 8 bases and J gave up 0 bases; unmatched junction bases: 6. This CDR3 region has 16 residues. For the CDR3, the DNA is TGTGCCATCGGTCAGGGGGCTAACTCTGGGGCCAACGTCCTGACTTTC. It is translated as CAIGQGANSGANVLTF.

This clonotype was picked up many times. V is TRBV29-1 and J is TRBJ1-2; D call uncertain. Trimming pared 7 bases from V and 4 bases from J, leaving 13 bases between. The germline V gene encodes CDR1 SQVTM and CDR2 ANQGSEA. The CDR3 has 12 amino acids. CDR3 amino acids: CSAEGHGYGYTF. The CDR3 coding sequence is TGCAGCGCCGAAGGGCACGGCTATGGCTACACCTTC.

At least ten counts were recorded for this clonotype. This chain joins TRBV6-6 and TRBJ1-2; D gene unclear. The ends were cut back, 0 bases at V and 5 bases at J, with 7 bases in the middle. The CDR3 extends over 13 amino acids. Per the germline V gene, CDR1 is MNHNY and CDR2 is SVGAGI (reference sequence). The CDR3: CASSYSTAYGYTF. In DNA form, the CDR3 reads TGTGCCAGCAGTTACTCGACCGCATATGGCTACACCTTC.

This clonotype was recorded at least ten times. The chain is built from TRBV6-2 or TRBV6-3 and TRBJ2-1; a weak D match, TRBD2 (6 bases). The CDR3 totals 14 residues. Deletions cut 2 bases from V and 2 bases from J, with 7 bases between. In germline, CDR1 is MNHEY, CDR2 SVGEGT. The CDR3 DNA reads as TGTGCCAGCAGTTACCGCGGGGCCTACAATGAGCAGTTCTTC. Translated, it gives CASSYRGAYNEQFF.

This clonotype appeared a few times. V gene TRBV7-2 combines with J gene TRBJ2-1; the D gene could be TRBD1 or TRBD2 (6 bases each). This CDR3 comprises 13 residues. Germline V gene sequence: CDR1 SGHTA, CDR2 FQGNSA. V was trimmed by 8 bases and J by 6 bases, leaving 14 bases between them. The CDR3 DNA reads TGTGCCAGCCGGGGGCTGAGACGCAATGAGCAGTTCTTC. Protein sequence: CASRGLRRNEQFF.

This clonotype was counted ten times or more. The genes are TRBV10-3 and TRBJ1-5; no reliable D call. The ends were cut back, 1 base at V and 2 bases at J, with 12 bases in the middle. This CDR3 spans 16 amino acids. The germline gives CDR1 ENHRY, CDR2 SYGVKD. This CDR3 is CAISEFEAGGNQPQHF. DNA for the CDR3: TGTGCCATCAGTGAGTTTGAGGCGGGAGGCAATCAGCCCCAGCATTTT.

This clonotype was found many times. The chain joins TRBV11-2 to TRBJ2-1; TRBD2 matches at 9 bases. Germline values: CDR1 SGHAT, CDR2 FQNNGV. V shed 5 bases and J 3 bases; nucleotides not matched to a gene: 20. The CDR3 covers 20 residues. CDR3 protein: CASSAIGTSRRSSNYNEQFF. CDR3 nucleotide sequence: TGTGCCAGCAGCGCAATCGGGACTAGCCGCCGTTCCTCAAACTACAATGAGCAGTTCTTC.

At least ten counts were recorded for this clonotype. The chain carries TRBV27 and TRBJ2-7, with D hard to call. Germline V gives CDR1 MNHEY, CDR2 SMNVEV (reference sequence). Trimming pared 5 bases from V and 3 bases from J, leaving 11 bases between. There are 13 residues in the CDR3. The CDR3 here is CASSQQPSYEQYF. In DNA, the CDR3 is TGTGCCAGCAGTCAGCAGCCCAGCTACGAGCAGTACTTC.

This clonotype has at least ten counts. The CDR3, as DNA: TGTGCCAGCTCAACCGGGACTAGGGGCGCCGAGCAGTACTTC. This gives the protein CASSTGTRGAEQYF. V usage is TRBV18 and J usage is TRBJ2-7; 8 bases are shared with TRBD2. The ends lost 5 bases at V and 6 bases at J; junction bases unmatched: 9. The CDR3 is 14 residues long. Per germline, CDR1 KGHSH and CDR2 LQKENI. Full variable domain (outside the CDR3, taken from reference TRBV18 and TRBJ2-7): NAGVMQNPRHLVRRRGQEARLRCSPMKGHSHVYWYRQLPEEGLKFMVYLQKENIIDESGMPKERFSAEFPKEGPSILRIQQVVRGDSAAYFCASSTGTRGAEQYFGPGTRLTVT.

The table lists this clonotype with many counts. The chain joins TRBV23-1 to TRBJ2-7; possibly TRBD2 for D (6 bases). TRBV23-1 falls under the ORF class, with uncertain function. V was trimmed by 2 bases and J by 3 bases, leaving 8 bases between them. This CDR3 is built from 13 residues. This chain's CDR3 is CASSQAGFYEQYF. CDR3 sequence (DNA): TGCGCCAGCAGTCAAGCGGGGTTCTACGAGCAGTACTTC.

This clonotype was found many times. The V and J genes are TRBV28 and TRBJ2-7; possibly TRBD2 for D (6 bases). The germline CDR1 and CDR2 sequences are MDHEN and SYDVKM. The V and J ends lost 6 bases and 7 bases respectively, with 16 bases between them. The CDR3 contains 13 residues. The CDR3 region has the DNA TGTGCCAGCAGGTCCGGGACTCCTTTGGAGCAGTACTTC. This encodes CASRSGTPLEQYF. The full variable domain, completed using reference TRBV28 and TRBJ2-7, is DVKVTQSSRYLVKRTGEKVFLECVQDMDHENMFWYRQDPGLGLRLIYFSYDVKMKEKGDIPEGYSVSREKKERFSLILESASTNQTSMYLCASRSGTPLEQYFGPGTRLTVT.

This clonotype came up many times. The rearrangement joins TRBV5-6 to TRBJ1-1, with D unresolved. Germline V lookup: CDR1 SGHDT, CDR2 YYEEEE. CDR3 size: 15 residues. V was shortened by 4 bases and J by 0 bases, with 13 bases between the two germline ends. Here the CDR3 DNA reads TGTGCCAGCAGCCCCCGTGGGGTATTGAACACTGAAGCTTTCTTT. Translating it yields CASSPRGVLNTEAFF.

This clonotype occurred many times. The chain couples TRBV12-3 or TRBV12-4 to TRBJ2-6; 10 bases fit TRBD2. The CDR3 loop spans 18 amino acids. With V trimmed by 6 bases and J by 0 bases, 8 bases remained unmatched. This CDR3 reads CASSPRTSGLSGANVLTF. The CDR3 nucleotides read TGTGCCAGCAGCCCGAGGACTAGCGGCCTCTCTGGGGCCAACGTCCTGACTTTC.

With regard to this clonotype: A much more abundant neighbour one base away suggests this may be a read error. This chain uses TRBV28 with TRBJ2-5; 10 bases are a match to TRBD2. Germline V gene lookup returns CDR1 MDHEN and CDR2 SYDVKM. This CDR3 has 16 amino acids. With 5 bases clipped from V and 4 bases from J, the junction kept 10 bases outside the gene matches. DNA for the CDR3: TGTGCCAGCAGTCCGCGGGAACTAGCGGGATCAGAGACCCAGTACTTC. This translates into CASSPRELAGSETQYF.

This clonotype has ten or more counts. The J gene is TRBJ1-1, the V gene TRBV6-2 or TRBV6-3; D possibly corresponds to TRBD1 (5 bases). The V and J ends lost 5 bases and 8 bases respectively, with 9 bases between them. CDR3 length equals 11 residues. From germline, CDR1 is MNHEY and CDR2 SVGEGT. CDR3 in DNA: TGTGCCAGCAGTCACGGGACCGAAGCTTTCTTT. This encodes CASSHGTEAFF.

This clonotype has ten or more counts. This rearrangement joins TRBV29-1 to TRBJ2-3, with 7 nucleotides matching TRBD1. The germline CDR1 and CDR2 sequences are SQVTM and ANQGSEA. V was clipped by 5 bases and J by 2 bases; unmatched bases: 4. There are 13 residues in the CDR3. CDR3 nucleotides: TGCAGCGTTCGACAGGGTTTCACAGATACGCAGTATTTT. This encodes CSVRQGFTDTQYF.